This TCR beta chain was captured in a study of T-cell memory formation after mild COVID-19. Study-wide context: Clusters were largely donor specific. Study-wide findings and caveats: Largely, contracting CD4+ clones fell within CM and EM, and contracting CD8+ clones within EMRA. Clones that shrank (day 15 to 85) were balanced CD4/CD8, whereas later expanders leaned CD4+.

MiXCR, applied by TCRdb to the 5' RACE reads, yields one record per CDR3 protein. The sample includes around 130,000 distinct CDR3 sequences, around 14% of them seen just once. This clonotype was counted between two and nine times. Its matching antigen is unknown. Sequencing was performed on PBMCs or a T cell subset sorted from them (not recorded which). This TCR came from an adult woman who had mild COVID-19 (a few samples of this study predate the infection). Cell type and time point are not known.

This chain's CDR3 is CASSPFWGSGELFF. The CDR3 coding sequence is TGTGCCAGCAGCCCTTTTTGGGGGTCCGGGGAGCTGTTTTTT. The chain employs TRBV11-2 and TRBJ2-2; the D call may be TRBD1 or TRBD2 (5 bases each). V was pared by 5 bases and J by 6 bases, with 13 bases between. The CDR3 is 14 residues long. Germline V gene data show CDR1 as SGHAT and CDR2 as FQNNGV.